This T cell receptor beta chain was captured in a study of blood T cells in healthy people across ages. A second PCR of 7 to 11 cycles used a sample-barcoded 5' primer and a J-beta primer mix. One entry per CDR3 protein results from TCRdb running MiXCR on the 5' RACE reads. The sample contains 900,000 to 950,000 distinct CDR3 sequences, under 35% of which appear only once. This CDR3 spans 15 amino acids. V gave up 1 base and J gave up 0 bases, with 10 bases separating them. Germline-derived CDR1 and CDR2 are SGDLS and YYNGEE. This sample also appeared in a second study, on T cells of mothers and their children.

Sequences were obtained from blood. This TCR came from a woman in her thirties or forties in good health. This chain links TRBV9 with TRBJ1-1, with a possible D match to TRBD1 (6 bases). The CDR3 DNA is TGTGCCAGCAGCGTACGGGGACAAATGAACACTGAAGCTTTCTTT. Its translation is CASSVRGQMNTEAFF.